The present T cell receptor (beta chain) was sequenced within a study of beta chain features in type 1 diabetes. Overall study context: All samples yielded about 100 million examined sorted cells. Points from the study as a whole: Shorter templates may be favored by PCR, equally so in patients and controls. Shortening that was moderate but significant affected the TCRB CDR3s of Type 1 diabetes patients in all four CD4+ subsets.

To note about this clone: Its antigen remains unidentified. Other DNA sequences in the sample encode the same CDR3.

cDNA synthesis used the whole RNA isolate, giving expressed TCRB sequences. TCRdb's copy holds only in-frame clones and misses some; the assay was immunoSEQ multiplex PCR. This table holds nearly 700,000 clones, 10% to 15% found once. This CDR3 contains 14 residues. V lost 7 bases to trimming and J lost 0 bases; unmatched junction nucleotides: 5. Germline loops: CDR1 SGHRS, CDR2 YFSETQ. Per donor, one heparinised blood draw averaged roughly 110 mL. Sorting that relied on CD45RO/CCR7/CD25/CD127/CD95/CD27 yielded CD4+ naive, central memory, regulatory and stem cell-like memory cells. Sequencing was carried out using naive CD4+ T cells from blood. The gene calls are TRBV5-1 and TRBJ2-7; 9 bases fit TRBD1. The source is a man between 18 and 35 years old with type 1 diabetes. CDR3 region: CASSRTGDSYEQYF. CDR3 in DNA: TGCGCCAGCTCCAGGACAGGGGACTCCTACGAGCAGTACTTC.